A single sample gave rise to the 2 T cell receptor beta chains below, sequenced in a study of shared clonotypes between healthy human individuals. This table comes from immunoSEQ multiplex PCR, and its TCRdb copy is limited to in-frame clones, with some not included. The sample holds about 1.1 million clones, around 78% seen once. The sequenced material came from memory CD4+ T cells from PBMCs. Subset of the sample: CD45RA-negative fraction. These receptors originate from a man aged 18 to 29 in good health. Some clones in this sample may be carry-over from other donors' samples.

The V gene is TRBV2, the J gene TRBJ2-1; D call uncertain. Trimming took off 5 bases at V and 7 bases at J, with 6 bases between the two ends. The CDR3 runs 11 residues. Germline CDR1 and CDR2: SNHLY and FYNNEI. CDR3 residues: CASSPKNEQFF. CDR3 DNA: TGTGCCAGCAGTCCGAAAAATGAGCAGTTCTTC.

V is TRBV2 and J is TRBJ1-2; 9 bases are a match to TRBD1. CDR1 is SNHLY and CDR2 is FYNNEI in the germline V gene. CDR3 length: 14 amino acids. The V segment lost 2 bases and the J segment 4 bases; nucleotides outside the gene matches: 2. In DNA, the CDR3 is TGTGCCAGCAGTGAAATGGGACAGGGCTATGGCTACACCTTC. It specifies CASSEMGQGYGYTF.